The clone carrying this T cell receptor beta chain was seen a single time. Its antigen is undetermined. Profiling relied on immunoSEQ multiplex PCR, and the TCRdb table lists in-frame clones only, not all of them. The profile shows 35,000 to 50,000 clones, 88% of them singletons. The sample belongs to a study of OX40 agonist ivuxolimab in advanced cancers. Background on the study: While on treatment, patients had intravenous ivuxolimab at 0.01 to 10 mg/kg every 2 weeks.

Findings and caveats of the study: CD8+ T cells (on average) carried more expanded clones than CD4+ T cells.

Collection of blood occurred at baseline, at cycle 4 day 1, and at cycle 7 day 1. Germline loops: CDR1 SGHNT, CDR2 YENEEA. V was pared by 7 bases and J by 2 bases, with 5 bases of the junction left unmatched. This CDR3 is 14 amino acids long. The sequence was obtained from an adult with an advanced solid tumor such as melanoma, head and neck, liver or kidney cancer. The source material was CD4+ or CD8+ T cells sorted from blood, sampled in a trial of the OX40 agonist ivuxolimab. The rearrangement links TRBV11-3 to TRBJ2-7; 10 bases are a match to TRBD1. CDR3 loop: CASNGQGGTYEQYF. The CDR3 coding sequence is TGTGCCAGCAACGGACAGGGGGGCACCTACGAGCAGTACTTC.